Listed below are T cell receptor beta chains from one sample, sequenced in a study of graft-versus-host responses after intestinal transplantation. Repertoires were generated with immunoSEQ multiplex PCR, while TCRdb's copy carries only in-frame clones and drops some. The profile shows some 77,000 clones, over 80% of them singletons. The source material was PBMCs, sampled 98 days after intestinal transplantation. Every receptor here comes from a human patient who received an intestinal transplant, so some T cells may come from the graft donor. The CDR3 runs from the conserved cysteine through the conserved F or W. The order of the fields is clone size, V gene, J gene, D gene, CDR3 length, CDR3 DNA, CDR3 protein. A D gene is named only where the DNA matches it firmly. Part of the rows lack a size; the others show once, few, many or a class for expanded clones.

abundance: .; v_gene: TRBV18; j_gene: TRBJ1-2; d_gene: .; len: 13; CDR3nt: TGTGCCAGCTCACCCAGGGAGAACTATGGCTACACCTTC; CDR3aa: CASSPRENYGYTF
abundance: .; v_gene: TRBV10-3; j_gene: TRBJ2-1; d_gene: TRBD2; len: 13; CDR3nt: TGTGCCATCAGTCTAGCGGCGTACAATGAGCAGTTCTTC; CDR3aa: CAISLAAYNEQFF
abundance: .; v_gene: TRBV2; j_gene: TRBJ2-1; d_gene: TRBD1; len: 13; CDR3nt: TGTGCCAGCAAGTGGACAGGAGACAATGAGCAGTTCTTC; CDR3aa: CASKWTGDNEQFF
abundance: .; v_gene: TRBV11-2; j_gene: TRBJ2-1; d_gene: .; len: 11; CDR3nt: TGTGCCAGCAGCTTAGCCCATGAGCAGTTCTTC; CDR3aa: CASSLAHEQFF
abundance: .; v_gene: TRBV4-1; j_gene: TRBJ1-2; d_gene: .; len: 13; CDR3nt: TGCGCCAGCAGCCAGGACCTCCCGGGAGGCTACACCTTC; CDR3aa: CASSQDLPGGYTF
abundance: .; v_gene: TRBV6-4; j_gene: TRBJ2-1; d_gene: TRBD2; len: 14; CDR3nt: TGTGCCAGCAGTGGGACTAGCGGGAGCAATGAGCAGTTCTTC; CDR3aa: CASSGTSGSNEQFF
abundance: .; v_gene: TRBV28; j_gene: TRBJ1-3; d_gene: .; len: 14; CDR3nt: TGTGCCAGCAGTTTTATAGGGACTGGAAACACCATATATTTT; CDR3aa: CASSFIGTGNTIYF
abundance: .; v_gene: TRBV27; j_gene: TRBJ2-1; d_gene: .; len: 11; CDR3nt: TGTGCCAGCCGACAATACAATGAGCAGTTCTTC; CDR3aa: CASRQYNEQFF
abundance: .; v_gene: TRBV10-2; j_gene: TRBJ1-1; d_gene: TRBD1; len: 13; CDR3nt: TGCGCCAGTTCCAGGGGGCGGGCCACTGAAGCTTTCTTT; CDR3aa: CASSRGRATEAFF
abundance: .; v_gene: TRBV9; j_gene: TRBJ2-2; d_gene: .; len: 15; CDR3nt: TGTGCCAGCAGCGTAGGTGGCAGTAACACCGGGGAGCTGTTTTTT; CDR3aa: CASSVGGSNTGELFF
abundance: few; v_gene: TRBV6-4; j_gene: TRBJ2-2; d_gene: .; len: 15; CDR3nt: TGTGCCAGCAGTGACTCGCAGGGGGGGGCCGGGGAGCTGTTTTTT; CDR3aa: CASSDSQGGAGELFF
abundance: .; v_gene: TRBV19; j_gene: TRBJ2-1; d_gene: .; len: 15; CDR3nt: TGTGCCAGTAGTATTGGGGGGACCTCCTACAATGAGCAGTTCTTC; CDR3aa: CASSIGGTSYNEQFF
abundance: .; v_gene: TRBV7-6; j_gene: TRBJ2-5; d_gene: TRBD2; len: 19; CDR3nt: TGTGCCAGCAGCTTAGCGGGACTAGCGAGTAATAGTGGGGTGGAGACCCAGTACTTC; CDR3aa: CASSLAGLASNSGVETQYF
abundance: .; v_gene: TRBV5-1; j_gene: TRBJ1-6; d_gene: TRBD1; len: 15; CDR3nt: TGCGCCAGCAGTCAGGGACAGTTGAATAATTCACCCCTCCACTTT; CDR3aa: CASSQGQLNNSPLHF
abundance: .; v_gene: TRBV19; j_gene: TRBJ2-5; d_gene: TRBD2; len: 18; CDR3nt: TGTGCCAGTAGTATAGAATGGGGAGCTAGCGGGGCTCAAGAGACCCAGTACTTC; CDR3aa: CASSIEWGASGAQETQYF
abundance: .; v_gene: TRBV19; j_gene: TRBJ2-5; d_gene: .; len: 13; CDR3nt: TGTGCCAGTAGTATAGCAGGTCAAGAGACCCAGTACTTC; CDR3aa: CASSIAGQETQYF
abundance: .; v_gene: TRBV5-4; j_gene: TRBJ2-3; d_gene: TRBD1; len: 14; CDR3nt: TGTGCCAGCAGCCCGGGACAGGGCACAGATACGCAGTATTTT; CDR3aa: CASSPGQGTDTQYF
abundance: .; v_gene: TRBV6-4; j_gene: TRBJ2-1; d_gene: TRBD2; len: 14; CDR3nt: TGTGCCAGCAGTGCGGGGGGCTCCTACAATGAGCAGTTCTTC; CDR3aa: CASSAGGSYNEQFF